The TCR beta chain under discussion was sequenced for a study of HIV-infected patients and healthy controls. Whole-study results and caveats: Healthy controls shared more CDR3 sequences between individuals than HIV-infected patients did. Compared with controls, mean Gini indices were significantly raised in HIV-infected repertoires, possibly indicating oligoclonality. Healthy controls carried many MAIT alpha-chain CDR3s, while HIV+ repertoires had few.

The CDR3 covers 14 residues. Germline assignment: CDR1 LGHDT and CDR2 YNNKEL (reference sequence). V lost 4 bases, J lost 6 bases, and 12 bases lay in between. Whole blood was used without fractionation, so all unsorted peripheral T cells were included. In its sample, this clonotype ranks as medium-sized. The antigen is unknown. Reverse transcription used about 500 ng RNA and constant-region primers for alpha and beta. Alpha and beta chain libraries were made separately by chain-specific third strand synthesis with multiplexing indices. Each CDR3 protein is one row after TCRdb ran MiXCR on the 5' RACE reads. The sample contains approximately 9,400 distinct CDR3 sequences, approximately 8% of which appear only once.

The sequence derives from an adult in good health. Sequenced input: blood. The chain carries TRBV3-1 and TRBJ2-2; D call uncertain. In DNA, the CDR3 is TGTGCCAGCAGCCCGCGTACTTTTTCCGGGGAGCTGTTTTTT. Encoded protein: CASSPRTFSGELFF. The whole variable domain, filled in from reference TRBV3-1 and TRBJ2-2, reads DTAVSQTPKYLVTQMGNDKSIKCEQNLGHDTMYWYKQDSKKFLKIMFSYNNKELIINETVPNRFSPKSPDKAHLNLHINSLELGDSAVYFCASSPRTFSGELFFGEGSRLTVL.